These 3 T cell receptor beta chains originate from one sample sequenced in a study of T cell repertoires in cytomegalovirus infection. TCRdb processed the reads anew with MiXCR; each CDR3 protein has one entry. Here the sample spans approximately 630,000 distinct CDR3 sequences, 20% to 25% being singletons. The sample consisted of CD8+ T cells from PBMCs. The receptors were gathered from a human donor in good health (CMV status not recorded). Some clones in this sample may be carry-over from other donors' samples.

This chain joins TRBV7-9 and TRBJ2-5; the match to TRBD2 covers 10 bases. Germline V gene lookup returns CDR1 SEHNR and CDR2 FQNEAQ (reference sequence). V was clipped by 5 bases and J by 1 base; unmatched bases: 7. This CDR3 has 16 residues. CDR3 in amino acids: CASSPAGGSFQETQYF. DNA of the CDR3: TGTGCCAGCAGCCCAGCGGGGGGGAGTTTCCAAGAGACCCAGTACTTC.

This clonotype has a count of ten or more. V gene TRBV27 combines with J gene TRBJ2-3, with 7 bases identical to TRBD1. Germline V gene lookup returns CDR1 MNHEY and CDR2 SMNVEV (reference sequence). The V and J ends lost 5 bases and 2 bases, in that order; junction bases with no gene match: 7. This CDR3 region has 15 residues. The CDR3 region is CASSRPGTVTDTQYF. CDR3 DNA: TGTGCCAGCAGTCGTCCCGGGACAGTCACAGATACGCAGTATTTT.

The chain carries TRBV7-9 and TRBJ1-5; weak D call: TRBD1 (5 bases). The CDR3 length is 14 residues. Trimming shortened V by 5 bases and J by 0 bases, and 8 bases separated the two germline ends. Germline CDR1 is SEHNR and CDR2 is FQNEAQ (reference sequence). The CDR3 coding sequence is TGTGCCAGCAGCGGGGACGGTAGCAATCAGCCCCAGCATTTT. As protein: CASSGDGSNQPQHF. Variable domain in full (rest from reference TRBV7-9 and TRBJ1-5): DTGVSQNPRHKITKRGQNVTFRCDPISEHNRLYWYRQTLGQGPEFLTYFQNEAQLEKSRLLSDRFSAERPKGSFSTLEIQRTEQGDSAMYLCASSGDGSNQPQHFGDGTRLSIL.